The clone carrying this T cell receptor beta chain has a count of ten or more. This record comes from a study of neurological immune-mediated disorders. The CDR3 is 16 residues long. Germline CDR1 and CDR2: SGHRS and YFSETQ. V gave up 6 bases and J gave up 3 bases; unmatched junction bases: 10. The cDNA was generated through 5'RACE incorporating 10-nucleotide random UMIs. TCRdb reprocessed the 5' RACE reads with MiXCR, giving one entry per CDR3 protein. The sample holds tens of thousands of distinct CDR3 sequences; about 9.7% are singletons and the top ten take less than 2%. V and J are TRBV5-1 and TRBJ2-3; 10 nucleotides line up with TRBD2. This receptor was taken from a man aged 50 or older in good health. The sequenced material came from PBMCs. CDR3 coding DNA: TGCGCCAGCACGTCTGGTCTAGCGGGGGAAACAGATACGCAGTATTTT. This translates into CASTSGLAGETDTQYF.